The 28 T cell receptor beta chains listed next were all sequenced from one sample in a study of glioma-infiltrating T cells. TCR alpha and beta CDR3 regions were amplified from RNA using iRepertoire nested multiplex PCR. Each CDR3 protein is one row after TCRdb ran MiXCR on the multiplex PCR reads. The sample has approximately 120,000 distinct CDR3 sequences, 20% to 25% seen once. The source material was glioma tissue, nonneoplastic brain tissue, or PBMCs (not recorded which). The source of these receptors is a human donor with low-grade glioma or glioblastoma, undergoing nonglioma brain surgery, or in good health (not recorded which).

There are many counts of this clonotype. The genes are TRBV6-2 or TRBV6-3 and TRBJ2-4; D not resolved. Trimming removed 0 bases from V and 1 base from J, with 13 bases in between. The CDR3 runs to 17 residues. Germline V lookup: CDR1 MNHEY, CDR2 SVGEGT. CDR3 sequence: CASSYSASVRAKNIQYF. The DNA for the CDR3 is TGTGCCAGCAGTTACTCGGCCAGCGTGAGGGCCAAAAACATTCAGTACTTC.

This clonotype was seen repeatedly, ten times or more. The J gene is TRBJ1-1, the V gene TRBV11-2; a weak D match, TRBD1 (6 bases). CDR1 SGHAT and CDR2 FQNNGV come from the germline V gene. Trimming cost V 5 bases and J 3 bases, with 19 bases left between them. The CDR3 covers 16 residues. CDR3 in DNA: TGTGCCAGCAGCCCCAAGTCGGGGGCGCCGGACACTGAAGCTTTCTTT. This gives the protein CASSPKSGAPDTEAFF.

This clonotype was seen ten or more times. This chain connects TRBV4-3 to TRBJ2-1; tentative D call: TRBD2 (5 bases). V lost 1 base and J lost 5, with 15 bases in between. There are 16 residues in the CDR3. Germline-derived CDR1 and CDR2 are LGHNA and YSLEER. CDR3 protein: CASSQVGGWRNNEQFF. Here the CDR3 DNA reads TGCGCCAGCAGCCAAGTGGGCGGGTGGCGAAACAATGAGCAGTTCTTC.

This clonotype was counted at least ten times. The rearrangement links TRBV11-2 to TRBJ2-5; no firm D call. This CDR3 spans 15 amino acids. Trimming pared 1 base from V and 2 bases from J, leaving 11 bases between. Germline V gene sequence: CDR1 SGHAT, CDR2 FQNNGV. The CDR3, as DNA: TGTGCCAGCAGCTTAGGGGCAAGCCTTCAAGAGACCCAGTACTTC. It yields the protein CASSLGASLQETQYF.

This clonotype was seen many times. The genes are TRBV25-1 and TRBJ1-1, with D unresolved. Trimming stripped 7 bases from V and 1 base from J, with 13 bases between. CDR1 is MGHDK and CDR2 is SYGVNS in the germline V gene. This CDR3 comprises 14 residues. CDR3 DNA sequence: TGTGCCAGCAAGAATGCAGTCGGGAACACTGAAGCTTTCTTT. This codes for CASKNAVGNTEAFF. Based on the CDR3 plus reference TRBV25-1 and TRBJ1-1, the full variable domain is EADIYQTPRYLVIGTGKKITLECSQTMGHDKMYWYQQDPGMELHLIHYSYGVNSTEKGDLSSESTVSRIRTEHFPLTLESARPSHTSQYLCASKNAVGNTEAFFGQGTRLTVV.

This clonotype was recorded at least ten times. The chain is built from TRBV5-1 and TRBJ1-1; the D is unclear. The V gene lost 0 bases and the J gene lost 1 base, with 16 bases spanning the gap. Germline assignment: CDR1 SGHRS and CDR2 YFSETQ. The length of the CDR3 is 17 residues. The CDR3 loop is CASSLARVVDSNTEAFF. In DNA form, the CDR3 reads TGCGCCAGCAGCTTGGCAAGGGTGGTAGATTCGAACACTGAAGCTTTCTTT.

This clonotype was detected a few times. This chain uses TRBV4-1 with TRBJ2-1, with D possibly matching TRBD2 (6 bases). The germline gives CDR1 MGHRA, CDR2 YSYEKL. CDR3 size: 21 residues. The V end was cut by 0 bases, the J end by 9 bases, with 33 bases between. The CDR3 region has the DNA TGCGCCAGCAGCCAAGATAGAACTAGGCCAACCCCCGGGAGCAATAGAATTGAGCAGTTCTTC. Protein: CASSQDRTRPTPGSNRIEQFF.

This clonotype has ten or more counts. This sequence joins TRBV10-2 and TRBJ2-1, with D perhaps TRBD1 (6 bases). Trimming left V 6 bases short and J 6 bases short, with 15 bases between. The CDR3 extends over 14 amino acids. The germline V gene encodes CDR1 WSHSY and CDR2 SAAADI. As DNA, the CDR3 is TGCGCCAGCAGGAGTAGGACAGTTTTCAATGAGCAGTTCTTC. This gives the protein CASRSRTVFNEQFF.

As concerns this clonotype: A much larger clone lies one base from this, so it may be a read error. The chain recombines TRBV19 with TRBJ1-1; possibly TRBD1 for D (6 bases). In germline, CDR1 is LNHDA, CDR2 SQIVND (reference sequence). V was pared by 6 bases and J by 3 bases, with 14 bases between. CDR3 size: 14 residues. The CDR3: CASSRRRGDTEAFF. The CDR3 region has the DNA TGTGCCAGTAGCAGGAGGAGGGGGGACACTGAAGCTTTCTTT.

Turning to this clonotype: At one of its ends the junction is not consistent with the germline gene, which may arise from a read error. The rearrangement joins TRBV7-2 to TRBJ1-1; D remains ambiguous. The CDR3 spans 14 residues. Looked up from germline, CDR1 is SGHTA and CDR2 is FQGNSA. CDR3 DNA sequence: TGTGCCAGCAGTCCACGGTCTGGCAACACTGCAGCTTGCTTT. Its protein is CASSPRSGNTAACF.

This clonotype was counted ten times or more. The chain couples TRBV19 to TRBJ1-5; the D gene is possibly TRBD1 (6 bases). This CDR3 comprises 12 residues. Per germline, CDR1 LNHDA and CDR2 SQIVND (reference sequence). The germline V and J ends were trimmed by 6 bases and 7 bases, with 10 bases remaining between them. The CDR3 loop reads CASRQGTQPQHF. Written as DNA, the CDR3 is TGTGCCAGTAGACAGGGAACGCAGCCCCAGCATTTT.

On this clonotype: This could be a read error, since a much larger clone is one nucleotide away. V and J are TRBV3-1 and TRBJ2-1; tentatively, D is TRBD2 (5 bases). Germline V gives CDR1 LGHDT, CDR2 YNNKEL (reference sequence). The CDR3 covers 12 residues. CDR3 DNA: TGTGCCAGAAGCCTGACTAACAATGAGCAGTTCTTC. This codes for CARSLTNNEQFF.

Many counts were recorded for this clonotype. This rearrangement joins TRBV6-1 to TRBJ2-1; either TRBD1 or TRBD2 may supply D (5 bases each). Trimming took off 6 bases at V and 4 bases at J, with 16 bases between the two ends. This CDR3 comprises 15 residues. CDR1 MNHNS and CDR2 SASEGT come from the germline V gene. This CDR3 reads CASSRQLGTYNEQFF. The CDR3 DNA follows: TGTGCCAGCAGCAGACAGCTGGGGACGTACAATGAGCAGTTCTTC.

This clonotype has ten or more counts. The V call is TRBV6-2 or TRBV6-3, the J call TRBJ1-2; no clear D. Germline values: CDR1 MNHEY, CDR2 SVGEGT. V lost 8 bases and J lost 6, with 7 bases in between. The CDR3 totals 10 residues. The CDR3 loop reads CASGRHGYTF. The CDR3 DNA reads as TGTGCCAGCGGCCGACATGGCTACACCTTC.

The sample holds many counts of this clonotype. J is TRBJ2-1 and V is TRBV27; TRBD2 matches 10 bases. Germline V gene data show CDR1 as MNHEY and CDR2 as SMNVEV (reference sequence). The CDR3 spans 14 residues. The V segment lost 5 bases and the J segment 4 bases; nucleotides outside the gene matches: 2. The CDR3 coding sequence is TGTGCCAGCAGTACTAGCGGGGCATACAATGAGCAGTTCTTC. Translated, it gives CASSTSGAYNEQFF.

Concerning this clonotype: This may stem from a read error, because a much larger clone lies one nucleotide away. In nucleotides, the CDR3 is TGCAGCGTTGTGAAGGGGGAGCTCAATGAGCAGTTCTTC. This gives the protein CSVVKGELNEQFF. V gene TRBV29-1 combines with J gene TRBJ2-1; D may be TRBD1 (6 bases). The CDR3 runs 13 residues. Germline V gene sequence: CDR1 SQVTM, CDR2 ANQGSEA. V lost 4 bases and J lost 6, with 13 bases in between.

The table lists this clonotype with many counts. This chain joins TRBV29-1 and TRBJ1-2, with no clear D. Trimming stripped 6 bases from V and 4 bases from J, with 12 bases between. The CDR3 is 12 amino acids. From germline, CDR1 is SQVTM and CDR2 ANQGSEA. The CDR3, as DNA: TGCAGCGTCGAGACGGCCCTCTATGGCTACACCTTC. Encoded protein: CSVETALYGYTF.

The chain carries TRBV7-2 and TRBJ2-5, with D maybe TRBD2 (6 bases). Trimming removed 2 bases at V and 3 bases at J, with 22 bases between. CDR1 and CDR2 from the germline V gene are SGHTA and FQGNSA. This CDR3 is built from 18 residues. In DNA, the CDR3 is TGTGCCAGCAGCTTAATGGGACTGGCGTCGCTACTAGAAGAGACCCAGTACTTC. Translating gives CASSLMGLASLLEETQYF.

The gene calls are TRBV28 and TRBJ1-2; tentatively, D is TRBD1 (5 bases). The germline gives CDR1 MDHEN, CDR2 SYDVKM. The CDR3 sequence is 13 residues long. Trimming stripped 5 bases from V and 8 bases from J, with 15 bases between. CDR3 DNA sequence: TGTGCCAGCAGTCGCGGGGCCTTCGAGGGCTACACCTTC. Translation gives CASSRGAFEGYTF.

About this clonotype itself: One end of the junction does not line up with germline, which may come from a read error. This chain links TRBV29-1 with TRBJ1-5; no reliable D call. CDR1 and CDR2 from the germline V gene are SQVTM and ANQGSEA. The CDR3 is 13 amino acids. The CDR3 nucleotides read TGCAGGGTTGAAAGCGGGGTCGGGCAGCCCCAGCATTTT. Protein product: CRVESGVGQPQHF.

This chain joins TRBV4-1 and TRBJ1-5; D is unclear. Per germline, CDR1 MGHRA and CDR2 YSYEKL. The CDR3 loop spans 14 amino acids. Deletions cut 5 bases from V and 0 bases from J, with 8 bases between. This CDR3 is CASSERGSNQPQHF. The CDR3 nucleotides read TGCGCCAGCAGCGAGCGCGGTAGCAATCAGCCCCAGCATTTT.

This clonotype is a singleton in its sample. One end of the junction fails to match germline, which may point to a read error. The chain has TRBV9 and TRBJ2-1, with unresolved D. The CDR3 is made up of 16 amino acids. Germline lookup yields CDR1 SGDLS and CDR2 YYNGEE. Here the CDR3 reads CASSVGSEPSYSEQFF. CDR3 nucleotide sequence: TGTGCCAGCAGCGTAGGGTCGGAACCCTCCTACAGTGAGCAGTTCTTC.

The chain links TRBV9 to TRBJ1-5, with TRBD1 as a possible D gene (6 bases). V was trimmed by 0 bases and J by 6 bases, leaving 13 bases between them. Germline lookup yields CDR1 SGDLS and CDR2 YYNGEE. The CDR3 contains 15 residues. The CDR3 loop is CASSVAPDRFQPQHF. As DNA, the CDR3 is TGTGCCAGCAGCGTAGCCCCAGACAGGTTTCAGCCCCAGCATTTT.

Details on this clonotype: A read error is likely, as this CDR3 ends without the conserved phenylalanine or tryptophan. The J gene is TRBJ1-5, the V gene TRBV6-2 or TRBV6-3; possibly TRBD1 for D (5 bases). The CDR3 has 12 amino acids. Germline assignment: CDR1 MNHEY and CDR2 SVGEGT. Between the trimmed V and J ends, which lost 10 bases and 13 bases, there was a span of 20 bases. Here the CDR3 reads CAISLNRDPQHY. The CDR3, as DNA: TGTGCCATCAGCCTCAACCGGGACCCTCAGCATTAT.

This clonotype was recorded a few times. V and J are TRBV7-8 and TRBJ2-2; a possible D gene is TRBD1 (6 bases). The CDR3 contains 15 residues. Per germline, CDR1 SGHVS and CDR2 FQNEAQ. V was pared by 0 bases and J by 8 bases, with 13 bases between. CDR3 residues: CASSLALGTSGELFF. The DNA of the CDR3 is TGTGCCAGCAGCTTAGCTTTGGGGACATCGGGGGAGCTGTTTTTT.

V is TRBV28 and J is TRBJ1-5, with 8 bases that match TRBD1. Germline values: CDR1 MDHEN, CDR2 SYDVKM. This CDR3 is 13 amino acids long. CDR3: CGRPTGQDQPQHF. DNA of the CDR3: TGTGGCAGACCCACGGGACAGGATCAGCCCCAGCATTTT.

The sample holds many counts of this clonotype. V usage is TRBV4-1 and J usage is TRBJ1-5, with 7 nucleotides matching TRBD1. The junction had 5 bases not matched to a gene; V was cut back by 2 bases and J by 4 bases. Germline assignment: CDR1 MGHRA and CDR2 YSYEKL. This CDR3 spans 15 amino acids. The DNA for the CDR3 is TGCGCCAGCAGCCAAACCGGGACAGCAAATCAGCCCCAGCATTTT. Translated, it gives CASSQTGTANQPQHF.

This clonotype was counted only a few times. The gene calls are TRBV2 and TRBJ2-7; 12 nucleotides agree with TRBD1. The V and J ends lost 6 bases and 7 bases, in that order; junction bases with no gene match: 7. Germline V gene lookup returns CDR1 SNHLY and CDR2 FYNNEI. This CDR3 spans 14 amino acids. In DNA, the CDR3 is TGTGCCAGCAGCCCGGGACAGGGGGCAGAGGAGCAGTACTTC. It encodes CASSPGQGAEEQYF. Full variable domain (rest looked up from reference TRBV2 and TRBJ2-7): EPEVTQTPSHQVTQMGQEVILRCVPISNHLYFYWYRQILGQKVEFLVSFYNNEISEKSEIFDDQFSVERPDGSNFTLKIRSTKLEDSAMYFCASSPGQGAEEQYFGPGTRLTVT.